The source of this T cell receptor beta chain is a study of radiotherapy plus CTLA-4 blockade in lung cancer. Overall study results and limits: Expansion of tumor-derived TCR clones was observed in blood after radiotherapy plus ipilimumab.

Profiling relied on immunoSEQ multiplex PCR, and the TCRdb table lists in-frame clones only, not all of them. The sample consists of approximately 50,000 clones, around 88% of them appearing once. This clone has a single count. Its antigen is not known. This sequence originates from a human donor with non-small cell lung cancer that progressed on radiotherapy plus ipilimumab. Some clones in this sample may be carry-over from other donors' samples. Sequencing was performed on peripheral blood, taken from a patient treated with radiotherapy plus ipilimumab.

CDR3 bases: TGTGCCTCTCTGGACAGGTACCAAGAGACCCAGTACTTC. Translating it yields CASLDRYQETQYF. The chain has TRBV19 and TRBJ2-5, with 7 bases aligning to TRBD1. The CDR3 contains 13 residues. V shed 11 bases, J shed 0 bases, and the junction held 6 bases outside the gene matches. From germline, CDR1 is LNHDA and CDR2 SQIVND (reference sequence). Based on the CDR3 plus reference TRBV19 and TRBJ2-5, the full variable domain is DGGITQSPKYLFRKEGQNVTLSCEQNLNHDAMYWYRQDPGQGLRLIYYSQIVNDFQKGDIAEGYSVSREKKESFPLTVTSAQKNPTAFYLCASLDRYQETQYFGPGTRLLVL.